Listed here are 14 T cell receptor beta chains from one sample, sequenced in a study of blood T cell repertoires in COVID-19. Profiled with immunoSEQ multiplex PCR; TCRdb holds only in-frame clones, not every one. The table includes fewer than 200,000 clones, approximately 86% detected once. Specimen: peripheral blood. These receptors were obtained from a man in his sixties who had recovered from COVID-19.

This clone has more than one count but fewer than ten. This sequence joins TRBV7-2 and TRBJ1-2, with D perhaps matching TRBD1 (6 bases). V was cut by 1 base and J by 2 bases, with 11 bases left in between. Germline-derived CDR1 and CDR2 are SGHTA and FQGNSA. CDR3 length: 15 residues. CDR3 sequence (DNA): TGTGCCAGCAGCTTAGTTGCAGGGGACAACTATGGCTACACCTTC. Residues: CASSLVAGDNYGYTF.

Comment on this clone: Other DNA sequences of this sample code for an identical CDR3. The chain has TRBV12-3 or TRBV12-4 and TRBJ2-1, with no clear D. This CDR3 has 12 residues. V gave up 3 bases and J gave up 6 bases, with 6 bases separating them. The CDR3: CASSLAGNEQFF. The CDR3 DNA reads as TGTGCCAGCAGTTTGGCAGGCAATGAGCAGTTCTTC.

The chain recombines TRBV7-2 with TRBJ2-7; the D gene is possibly TRBD1 (5 bases). The germline V gene has CDR1 SGHTA and CDR2 FQGNSA. The germline V and J ends were trimmed by 4 bases and 2 bases, with 12 bases remaining between them. CDR3 length: 14 residues. CDR3 loop: CASSSTGRAYEQYF. The CDR3 DNA follows: TGTGCCAGCAGCTCGACCGGCAGGGCCTACGAGCAGTACTTC.

The chain joins TRBV9 to TRBJ2-1; 11 positions agree with TRBD2. The CDR3 contains 17 residues. Per germline, CDR1 SGDLS and CDR2 YYNGEE. V shed 0 bases and J 5 bases; nucleotides not matched to a gene: 7. The CDR3 protein is CASSVASGGTFNNEQFF. The DNA of the CDR3 is TGTGCCAGCAGCGTAGCTAGCGGGGGGACTTTTAACAATGAGCAGTTCTTC.

This clone was seen a handful of times. This chain links TRBV7-6 with TRBJ1-2; D may be TRBD1 (6 bases). CDR3 length: 16 residues. Per germline, CDR1 SGHVS and CDR2 FNYEAQ. V lost 1 base to trimming and J lost 4 bases, with 16 bases between them. CDR3 loop: CASSLGPDSGAYGYTF. The CDR3 DNA follows: TGTGCCAGCAGCTTAGGACCGGACAGTGGGGCCTATGGCTACACCTTC.

This chain links TRBV3-1 (or the pseudogene TRBV3-2) with TRBJ2-5; 12 bases are a match to TRBD2. The CDR3 has 15 residues. Looked up from germline, CDR1 is LGHDT and CDR2 is YNNKEL (reference sequence). Losses at the gene ends were 2 bases for V and 5 bases for J; bases not matched to a gene: 3. The CDR3 region is CASSQSGTSGETQYF. The DNA of the CDR3 is TGTGCCAGCAGCCAATCTGGGACTAGCGGGGAGACCCAGTACTTC.

The V and J genes are TRBV4-3 and TRBJ1-2, with 9 bases that match TRBD1. Germline lookup yields CDR1 LGHNA and CDR2 YSLEER. Trimming at V came to 4 bases and at J to 8 bases, leaving 8 bases not matched to a gene. The CDR3 extends over 14 amino acids. This chain's CDR3 is CASSPQQGAEGYTF. CDR3 DNA: TGCGCCAGCAGCCCCCAACAGGGGGCTGAAGGCTACACCTTC.

The chain is built from TRBV7-6 and TRBJ2-5; D gene uncertain. This CDR3 is 15 amino acids long. V lost 6 bases, J lost 1 base, and 15 bases lay in between. CDR1 is SGHVS and CDR2 is FNYEAQ in the germline V gene. The CDR3 nucleotides read TGTGCCAGCAGACCTGGCCCGGGTCCCCAAGAGACCCAGTACTTC. Residues: CASRPGPGPQETQYF.

The rearrangement joins TRBV7-9 to TRBJ2-7; 10 nucleotides agree with TRBD1. Trimming at V came to 3 bases and at J to 4 bases, leaving 6 bases not matched to a gene. This CDR3 region has 15 residues. Germline CDR1 SEHNR, CDR2 FQNEAQ (reference sequence). This CDR3 is CASSFSGTGEYEQYF. Here the CDR3 DNA reads TGTGCCAGCAGCTTTTCCGGGACAGGGGAATACGAGCAGTACTTC.

V is TRBV27 and J is TRBJ1-6, with D possibly TRBD1 on 6 matching bases. CDR1 is MNHEY, CDR2 SMNVEV, per germline (reference sequence). V was trimmed by 3 bases and J by 4 bases, leaving 31 bases between them. The CDR3 loop spans 22 amino acids. The CDR3 region is CASSLAAAGAGTAGRYNSPLHF. CDR3 in DNA: TGTGCCAGCAGTTTGGCCGCGGCGGGGGCAGGGACCGCCGGGCGGTATAATTCACCCCTCCACTTT.

The gene calls are TRBV29-1 and TRBJ1-4; 10 positions agree with TRBD1. Germline CDR1 and CDR2: SQVTM and ANQGSEA. V was pared by 6 bases and J by 7 bases, with 11 bases of the junction left unmatched. The CDR3 consists of 15 residues. The DNA of the CDR3 is TGCAGCGTGTGGGGGGGGACAGGGGAACGTGAAAAACTGTTTTTT. Its protein product is CSVWGGTGEREKLFF.

The J gene is TRBJ2-1, the V gene TRBV6-4; TRBD1 matches 11 bases. Germline CDR1 reads MRHNA; CDR2 reads SNTAGT. CDR3 size: 16 residues. V lost 0 bases and J lost 3; bases outside the gene matches: 1. The chain's CDR3 is CASSDSGTGGYNEQFF. The CDR3 DNA reads as TGTGCCAGCAGTGACTCCGGGACAGGGGGCTACAATGAGCAGTTCTTC.

The V call is TRBV10-3, the J call TRBJ2-5; possibly TRBD1 for D (5 bases). The V gene lost 3 bases and the J gene lost 1 base, with 12 bases spanning the gap. The CDR3 is made up of 15 amino acids. In germline, CDR1 is ENHRY, CDR2 SYGVKD. CDR3 sequence: CAISDGARTQETQYF. In nucleotides, the CDR3 is TGTGCCATCAGTGATGGGGCCCGGACCCAAGAGACCCAGTACTTC.

The gene calls are TRBV6-5 and TRBJ2-7; possibly TRBD2 for D (7 bases). The germline V and J ends were trimmed by 6 bases and 0 bases, with 15 bases remaining between them. The germline V gene has CDR1 MNHEY and CDR2 SVGAGI. This CDR3 has 15 amino acids. The DNA of the CDR3 is TGTGCCAGCAGGGGTGGGGGGGGCGGCTCCTACGAGCAGTACTTC. This codes for CASRGGGGGSYEQYF.